Described below is a single T cell receptor beta chain sequence and its context. These data are taken from a study of sequential checkpoint blockade in melanoma. Study-wide background: Randomization was 1:1 between first-line nivolumab→ipilimumab and ipilimumab→nivolumab. Matched biopsies came pretreatment and at week 13 for 20 to 25 patients.

Assay: immunoSEQ multiplex PCR; the TCRdb copy retains only in-frame clones and omits some. The repertoire consists of roughly 6,500 clones, with roughly 25% occurring once and the leading ten covering approximately 9.4%. The CDR3 runs 14 residues. In germline, CDR1 is MDHEN, CDR2 SYDVKM. Trimming removed 5 bases at V and 8 bases at J, with 15 bases between. The treatment denotes: randomized to nivolumab then ipilimumab (arm A) or the reverse (arm B). DNA-damaging chemotherapy had not been given to any patient beforehand. The chain employs TRBV28 and TRBJ1-4, with D possibly being TRBD1 (5 bases). Material: tumor tissue (inferred from file names), obtained from a patient given nivolumab and ipilimumab in sequence. The clonotype was recovered from a human donor with melanoma. The CDR3 DNA reads TGTGCCAGCAGTACCCCCCAGGGAGGCGAAAAACTGTTTTTT. It yields the protein CASSTPQGGEKLFF.